The 8 T cell receptor beta chains in this list originate from one sample, sequenced in a study of blood T cell repertoires in COVID-19. Measured with immunoSEQ multiplex PCR; TCRdb has only the in-frame clones, and not every one. This table holds over 300,000 clones, around 87% found once. The specimen was peripheral blood. These receptors came from a young man with active or convalescent COVID-19.

The chain is built from TRBV18 and TRBJ2-5; TRBD2 might be the D (6 bases). The CDR3 consists of 13 residues. V shed 7 bases and J shed 2 bases, with 11 bases lying between them. Germline V gene sequence: CDR1 KGHSH, CDR2 LQKENI. CDR3 nucleotides: TGTGCCAGCTTCTTTAGCGGACAAGAGACCCAGTACTTC. Protein: CASFFSGQETQYF.

V is TRBV6-4 and J is TRBJ1-6, with D unresolved. V dropped 2 bases and J dropped 7 bases, with 9 bases sitting between them. CDR3 length equals 14 residues. Germline V lookup: CDR1 MRHNA, CDR2 SNTAGT. CDR3 sequence: CASSDHSGNSPLHF. The CDR3 region has the DNA TGTGCCAGCAGTGACCATAGCGGAAATTCACCCCTCCACTTT.

This chain uses TRBV5-1 with TRBJ1-5; D remains ambiguous. Germline CDR1 SGHRS, CDR2 YFSETQ. V dropped 0 bases and J dropped 2 bases, with 12 bases sitting between them. This CDR3 has 16 residues. This CDR3 reads CASSLGAGNRNQPQHF. The DNA of the CDR3 is TGCGCCAGCAGCTTGGGGGCTGGTAATCGCAATCAGCCCCAGCATTTT.

V and J are TRBV20-1 and TRBJ1-1; 7 bases line up with TRBD1. Germline V gene sequence: CDR1 DFQATT, CDR2 SNEGSKA (reference sequence). The CDR3 has 11 residues. V lost 6 bases and J lost 8; bases outside the gene matches: 6. This chain's CDR3 is CSAIRGKEAFF. CDR3 DNA: TGCAGTGCCATCAGGGGGAAGGAAGCTTTCTTT.

The rearrangement uses TRBV4-2 and TRBJ2-1; weak D call: TRBD1 (6 bases). V gave up 0 bases and J gave up 0 bases, with 12 bases separating them. There are 17 residues in the CDR3. Looked up from germline, CDR1 is LGHNA and CDR2 is YNFKEQ. The CDR3 region is CASSQEAGTSSYNEQFF. CDR3 DNA: TGTGCCAGCAGCCAAGAAGCAGGGACAAGCTCCTACAATGAGCAGTTCTTC.

The sample holds one count of this clone. This sequence joins TRBV2 and TRBJ1-2; 9 bases agree with TRBD1. This CDR3 region has 15 residues. Trimming cost V 5 bases and J 1 base; bases outside gene matches: 5. Per germline, CDR1 SNHLY and CDR2 FYNNEI. The DNA for the CDR3 is TGTGCCAGCAGTTCCGGGACAGGGATTAACTATGGCTACACCTTC. It is translated as CASSSGTGINYGYTF.

The J gene is TRBJ1-1, the V gene TRBV10-2; D remains ambiguous. The germline CDR1 and CDR2 sequences are WSHSY and SAAADI. This CDR3 has 13 residues. Between the trimmed V and J ends, which lost 3 bases and 1 base, there was a span of 6 bases. CDR3 region: CASSDTGNTEAFF. CDR3 nucleotides: TGCGCCAGCAGTGACACGGGGAACACTGAAGCTTTCTTT.

This rearrangement joins TRBV10-3 to TRBJ1-6; 8 nucleotides align to TRBD1. The CDR3 consists of 16 residues. The V gene's germline CDR1 is ENHRY and CDR2 SYGVKD. J was trimmed by 10 bases and V by 4 bases; bases with no gene match: 12. The CDR3 sequence: CAISVGQGGVGSPLHF. The DNA of the CDR3 is TGTGCCATCAGTGTAGGACAGGGCGGGGTAGGGTCACCCCTCCACTTT.